This T cell receptor beta chain was sequenced during a study of blood T cell repertoires in COVID-19. The overall study: Collection of acute and convalescent COVID-19 samples took place in the United States, Italy and Spain.

Original data processing: Estimates of nucleated cell counts were drawn from the amplification of reference gene primers. Assay: immunoSEQ multiplex PCR; the TCRdb copy retains only in-frame clones and omits some. The DNA was the basis for D and trimming; V, J and clone size are from that table. The table shows 440,000 or so clones, with approximately 91% occurring only once. Patients from Seattle were sampled longitudinally, starting during active infection. CDR1 and CDR2 from the germline V gene are SEHNR and FQNEAQ (reference sequence). The CDR3 is made up of 15 amino acids. V shed 5 bases and J 2 bases; nucleotides not matched to a gene: 4.

The sequence came from a woman aged 35 to 49 with COVID-19, enrolled during active disease. The chain uses TRBV7-9 and TRBJ2-3, with 10 nucleotides matching TRBD2. The sample comprised peripheral blood. DNA of the CDR3: TGTGCCAGCAGCCGGACTAGCGGATTCACAGATACGCAGTATTTT. It specifies CASSRTSGFTDTQYF.